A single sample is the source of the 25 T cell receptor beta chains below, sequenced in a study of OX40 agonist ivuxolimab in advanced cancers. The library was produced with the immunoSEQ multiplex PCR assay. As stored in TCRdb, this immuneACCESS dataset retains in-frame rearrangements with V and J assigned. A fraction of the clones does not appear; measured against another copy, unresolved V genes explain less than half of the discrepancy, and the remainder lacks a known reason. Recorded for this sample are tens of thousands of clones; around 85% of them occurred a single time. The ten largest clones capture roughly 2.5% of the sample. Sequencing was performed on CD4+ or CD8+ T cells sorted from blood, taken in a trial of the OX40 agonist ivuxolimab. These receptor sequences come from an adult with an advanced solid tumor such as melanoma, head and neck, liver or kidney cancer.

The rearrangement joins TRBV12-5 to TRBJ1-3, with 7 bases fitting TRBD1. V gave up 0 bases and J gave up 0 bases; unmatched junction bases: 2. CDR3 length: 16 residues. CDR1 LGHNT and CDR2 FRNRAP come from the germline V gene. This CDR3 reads CASGLVQGISGNTIYF. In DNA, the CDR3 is TGTGCTAGTGGTTTGGTACAGGGGATCTCTGGAAACACCATATATTTT.

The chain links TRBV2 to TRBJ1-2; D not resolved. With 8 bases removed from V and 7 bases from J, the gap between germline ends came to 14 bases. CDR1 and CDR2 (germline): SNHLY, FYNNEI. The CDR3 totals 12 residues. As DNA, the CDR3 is TGTGCCAGCCGGATCACTGACTCTGGCTACACCTTC. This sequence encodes CASRITDSGYTF.

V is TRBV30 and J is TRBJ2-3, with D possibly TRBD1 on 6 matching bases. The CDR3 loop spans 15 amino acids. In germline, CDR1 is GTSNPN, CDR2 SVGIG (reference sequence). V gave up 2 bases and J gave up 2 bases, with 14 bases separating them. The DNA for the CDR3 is TGTGCCTGGAGTCAGGGGCCCACGGACACAGATACGCAGTATTTT. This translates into CAWSQGPTDTDTQYF. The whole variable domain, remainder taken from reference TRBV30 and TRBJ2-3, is SQTIHQWPATLVQPVGSPLSLECTVEGTSNPNLYWYRQAAGRGLQLLFYSVGIGQISSEVPQNLSASRPQDRQFILSSKKLLLSDSGFYLCAWSQGPTDTDTQYFGPGTRLTVL.

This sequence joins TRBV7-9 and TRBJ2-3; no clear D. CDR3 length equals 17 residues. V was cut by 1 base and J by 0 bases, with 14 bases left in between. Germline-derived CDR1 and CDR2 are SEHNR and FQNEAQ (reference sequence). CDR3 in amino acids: CASSLGESGFSTDTQYF. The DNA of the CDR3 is TGTGCCAGCAGCTTAGGGGAATCAGGTTTTAGCACAGATACGCAGTATTTT.

The CDR3 region is CASSSSLTGENTEAFF. The CDR3 bases are TGTGCCAGCAGTTCCTCCCTGACAGGGGAAAACACTGAAGCTTTCTTT. The chain employs TRBV28 and TRBJ1-1; TRBD1 matches 8 bases. From germline, CDR1 is MDHEN and CDR2 SYDVKM. V was clipped by 4 bases and J by 2 bases; unmatched bases: 9. This CDR3 region has 16 residues.

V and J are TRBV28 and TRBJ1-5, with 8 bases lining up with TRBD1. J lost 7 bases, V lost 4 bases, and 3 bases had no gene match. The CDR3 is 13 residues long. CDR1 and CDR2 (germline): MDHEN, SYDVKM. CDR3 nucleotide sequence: TGTGCCAGCAGTTCGGACAGGGAACAGCCCCAGCATTTT. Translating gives CASSSDREQPQHF.

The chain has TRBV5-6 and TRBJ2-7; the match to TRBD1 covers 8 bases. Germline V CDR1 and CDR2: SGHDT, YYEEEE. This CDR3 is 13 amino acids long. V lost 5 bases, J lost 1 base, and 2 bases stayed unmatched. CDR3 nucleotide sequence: TGTGCCAGCAGTGGGGACAGGTCCTACGAGCAGTACTTC. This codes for CASSGDRSYEQYF.

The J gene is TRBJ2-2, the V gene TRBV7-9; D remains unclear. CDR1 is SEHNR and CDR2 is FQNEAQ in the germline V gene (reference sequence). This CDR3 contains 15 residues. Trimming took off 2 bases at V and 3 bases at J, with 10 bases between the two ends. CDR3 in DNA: TGTGCCAGCAGCTTACTTAACACTTACACCGGGGAGCTGTTTTTT. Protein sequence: CASSLLNTYTGELFF.

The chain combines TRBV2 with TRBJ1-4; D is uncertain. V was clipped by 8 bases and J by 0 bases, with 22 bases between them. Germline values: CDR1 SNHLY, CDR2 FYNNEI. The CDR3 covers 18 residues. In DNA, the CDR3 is TGTGCCAGCGGCTCCCCCGTGGGGTACCTTGCAACTAATGAAAAACTGTTTTTT. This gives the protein CASGSPVGYLATNEKLFF.

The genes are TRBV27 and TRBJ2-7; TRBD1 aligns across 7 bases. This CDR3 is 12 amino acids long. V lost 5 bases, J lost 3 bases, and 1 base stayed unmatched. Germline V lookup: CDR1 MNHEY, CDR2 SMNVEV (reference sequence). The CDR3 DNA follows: TGTGCCAGCAGTCGACAGGGCTACGAGCAGTACTTC. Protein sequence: CASSRQGYEQYF.

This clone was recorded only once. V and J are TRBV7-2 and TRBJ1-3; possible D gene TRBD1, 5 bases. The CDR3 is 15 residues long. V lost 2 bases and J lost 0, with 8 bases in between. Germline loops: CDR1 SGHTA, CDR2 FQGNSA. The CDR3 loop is CASSLQGASGNTIYF. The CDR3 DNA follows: TGTGCCAGCAGCTTACAGGGAGCCTCTGGAAACACCATATATTTT.

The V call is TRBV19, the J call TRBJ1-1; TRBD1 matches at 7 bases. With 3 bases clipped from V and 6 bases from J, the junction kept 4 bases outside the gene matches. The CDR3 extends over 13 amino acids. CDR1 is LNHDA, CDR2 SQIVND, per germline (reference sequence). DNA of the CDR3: TGTGCCAGTAGTATCGACAGGGTGGCTGAAGCTTTCTTT. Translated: CASSIDRVAEAFF.

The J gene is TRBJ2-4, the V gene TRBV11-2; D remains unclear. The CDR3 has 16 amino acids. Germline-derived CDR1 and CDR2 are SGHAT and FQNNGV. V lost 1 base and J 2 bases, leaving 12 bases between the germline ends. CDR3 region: CASSLVGLDPKNIQYF. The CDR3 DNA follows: TGTGCCAGCAGCTTAGTCGGGCTGGATCCCAAAAACATTCAGTACTTC.

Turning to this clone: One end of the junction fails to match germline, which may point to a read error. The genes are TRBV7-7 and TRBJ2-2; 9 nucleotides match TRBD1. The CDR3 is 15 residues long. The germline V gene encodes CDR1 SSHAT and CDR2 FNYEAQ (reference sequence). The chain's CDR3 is CASSQDRGNTGELFF. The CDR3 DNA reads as TGTGCTAGCAGCCAGGACAGGGGGAACACCGGGGAGCTGTTTTTT.

CDR3 DNA: TGTGCCAGCAGCTTAATAGGGAGCTCTGGAAACACCATATATTTT. Encoded protein: CASSLIGSSGNTIYF. The J gene is TRBJ1-3, the V gene TRBV11-2; D gene unclear. V lost 2 bases and J 0 bases, leaving 8 bases between the germline ends. The CDR3 contains 15 residues. From germline, CDR1 is SGHAT and CDR2 FQNNGV. Drawing the rest from reference TRBV11-2 and TRBJ1-3, the complete variable domain is EAGVAQSPRYKIIEKRQSVAFWCNPISGHATLYWYQQILGQGPKLLIQFQNNGVVDDSQLPKDRFSAERLKGVDSTLKIQPAKLEDSAVYLCASSLIGSSGNTIYFGEGSWLTVV.

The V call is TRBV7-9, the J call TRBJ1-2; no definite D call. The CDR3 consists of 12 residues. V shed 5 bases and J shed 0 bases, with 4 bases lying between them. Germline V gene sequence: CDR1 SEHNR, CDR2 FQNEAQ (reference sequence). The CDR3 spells CASSVSNYGYTF. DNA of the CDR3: TGTGCCAGCAGCGTATCTAACTATGGCTACACCTTC.

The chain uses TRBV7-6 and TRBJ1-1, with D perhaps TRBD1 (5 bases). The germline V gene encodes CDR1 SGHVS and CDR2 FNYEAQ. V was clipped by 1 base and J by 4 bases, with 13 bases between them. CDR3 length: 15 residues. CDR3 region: CASSLVWQGGTEAFF. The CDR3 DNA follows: TGTGCCAGCAGCTTAGTTTGGCAGGGTGGCACTGAAGCTTTCTTT.

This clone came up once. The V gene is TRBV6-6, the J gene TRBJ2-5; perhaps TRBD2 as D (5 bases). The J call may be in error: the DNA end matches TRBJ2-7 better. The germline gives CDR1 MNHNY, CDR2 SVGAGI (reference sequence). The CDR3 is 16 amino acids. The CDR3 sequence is CASSYFVASPLYEQYF. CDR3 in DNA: TGTGCCAGCAGTTACTTTGTAGCGTCCCCTCTCTACGAGCAGTACTTC.

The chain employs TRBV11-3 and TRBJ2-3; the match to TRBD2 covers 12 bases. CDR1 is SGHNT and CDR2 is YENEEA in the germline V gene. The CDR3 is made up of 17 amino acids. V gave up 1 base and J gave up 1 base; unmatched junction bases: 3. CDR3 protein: CASSLGLAGVRTDTQYF. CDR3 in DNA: TGTGCCAGCAGCTTAGGACTAGCGGGGGTGCGCACAGATACGCAGTATTTT.

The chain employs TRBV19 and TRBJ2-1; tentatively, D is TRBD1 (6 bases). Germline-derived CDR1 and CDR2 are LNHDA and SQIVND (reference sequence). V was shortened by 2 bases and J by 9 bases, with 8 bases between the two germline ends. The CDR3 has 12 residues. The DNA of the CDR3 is TGTGCCAGTAGTATAACAGGGTCTGAGCAGTTCTTC. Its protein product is CASSITGSEQFF. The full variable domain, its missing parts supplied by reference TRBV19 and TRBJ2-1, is DGGITQSPKYLFRKEGQNVTLSCEQNLNHDAMYWYRQDPGQGLRLIYYSQIVNDFQKGDIAEGYSVSREKKESFPLTVTSAQKNPTAFYLCASSITGSEQFFGPGTRLTVL.

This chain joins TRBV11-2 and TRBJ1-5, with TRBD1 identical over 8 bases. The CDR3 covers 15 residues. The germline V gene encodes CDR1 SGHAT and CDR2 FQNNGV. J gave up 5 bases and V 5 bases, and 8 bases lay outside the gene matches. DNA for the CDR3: TGTGCCAGCAGCGCCGGGACAGGTTTGTATCAGCCCCAGCATTTT. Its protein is CASSAGTGLYQPQHF.

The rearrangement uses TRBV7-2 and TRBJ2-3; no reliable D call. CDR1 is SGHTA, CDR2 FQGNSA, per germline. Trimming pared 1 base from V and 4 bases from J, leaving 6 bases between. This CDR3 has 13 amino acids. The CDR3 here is CASSLDKPDTQYF. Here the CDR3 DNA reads TGTGCCAGCAGCTTAGACAAGCCAGATACGCAGTATTTT.

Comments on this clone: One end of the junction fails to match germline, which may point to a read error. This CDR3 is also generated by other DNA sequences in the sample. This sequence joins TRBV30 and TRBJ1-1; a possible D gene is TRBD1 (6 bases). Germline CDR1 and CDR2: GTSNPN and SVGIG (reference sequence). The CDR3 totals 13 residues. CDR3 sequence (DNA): TGTGCCTGGGCCACAGGGATGAACACTGAAGCCTTCTTT. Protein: CAWATGMNTEAFF.

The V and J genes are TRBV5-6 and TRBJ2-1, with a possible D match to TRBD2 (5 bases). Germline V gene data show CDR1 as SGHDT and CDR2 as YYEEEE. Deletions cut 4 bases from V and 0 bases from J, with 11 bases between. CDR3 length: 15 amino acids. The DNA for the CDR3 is TGTGCCAGCAGCCCAGAGGGCTTCTCCTACAATGAGCAGTTCTTC. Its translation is CASSPEGFSYNEQFF.

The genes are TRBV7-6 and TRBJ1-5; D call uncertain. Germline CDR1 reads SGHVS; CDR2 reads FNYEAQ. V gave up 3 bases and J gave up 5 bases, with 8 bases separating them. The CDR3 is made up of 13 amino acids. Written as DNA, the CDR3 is TGTGCCAGCAGCTTGAAGGCGGATCAGCCCCAGCATTTT. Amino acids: CASSLKADQPQHF. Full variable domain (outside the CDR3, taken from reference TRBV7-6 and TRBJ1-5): GAGVSQSPRYKVTKRGQDVALRCDPISGHVSLYWYRQALGQGPEFLTYFNYEAQQDKSGLPNDRFSAERPEGSISTLTIQRTEQRDSAMYRCASSLKADQPQHFGDGTRLSIL.